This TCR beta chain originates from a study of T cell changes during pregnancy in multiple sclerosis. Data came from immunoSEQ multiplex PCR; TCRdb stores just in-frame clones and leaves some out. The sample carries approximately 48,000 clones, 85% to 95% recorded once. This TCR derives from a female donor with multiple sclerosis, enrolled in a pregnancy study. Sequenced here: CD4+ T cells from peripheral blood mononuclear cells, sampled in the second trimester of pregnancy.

The CDR3 DNA follows: TGTGCCAGTAGTGTTGACAGCAGTATTAAGGCTTTCTTT. Translating it yields CASSVDSSIKAFF. V and J are TRBV19 and TRBJ1-1; perhaps TRBD1 as D (5 bases). V lost 5 bases to trimming and J lost 11 bases, with 18 bases between them. The CDR3 totals 13 residues. The germline V gene encodes CDR1 LNHDA and CDR2 SQIVND (reference sequence).